This is a list of T cell receptor beta chains from one sample in a study of shared clonotypes between healthy human individuals. Using immunoSEQ multiplex PCR, the repertoire was profiled, and TCRdb retains in-frame clones only, with some absent. In the table there are more than 2 million clones, 90% to 95% of which are singletons. The sample consisted of naive CD4+ T cells sorted from blood. These receptors all stem from a man aged 18 to 29 in good health. The CDR3 runs from the conserved cysteine through the conserved F or W. The D gene is left open where the match is weak. Rows may omit the clone size; those that give it use once, few, many or a size class.

v_gene	d_gene	j_gene	abundance	CDR3aa	CDR3nt
TRBV14	TRBD1	TRBJ2-7	NA	CASSQRGPRWYEQYF	TGTGCCAGCAGCCAAAGGGGGCCGCGGTGGTACGAGCAGTACTTC
TRBV15	NA	TRBJ2-5	NA	CATSRVEGMVDWEYF	TGTGCCACCAGCAGAGTTGAGGGGATGGTGGATTGGGAGTACTTC
TRBV6-1	NA	TRBJ2-7	once	CASSEAGVSSYEQYF	TGTGCCAGCAGTGAAGCGGGAGTTAGCTCCTACGAGCAGTACTTC
TRBV30	NA	TRBJ2-7	NA	CAGCSYEQYF	TGTGCCGGATGCTCCTACGAGCAGTACTTC
TRBV5-1	TRBD1	TRBJ2-2	once	CASSLGQGKTGELFF	TGCGCCAGCAGCCTTGGACAGGGGAAAACCGGGGAGCTGTTTTTT
TRBV30	TRBD2	TRBJ2-3	NA	CAWSSFRTSGRTDTQYF	TGTGCCTGGAGTTCTTTCCGGACTAGCGGGAGGACAGATACGCAGTATTTT
TRBV29-1	TRBD2	TRBJ2-3	once	CSGLPGLAGGTDTQYF	TGCAGCGGTCTACCGGGACTAGCGGGAGGGACAGATACGCAGTATTTT
TRBV5-1	TRBD1	TRBJ1-1	NA	CASSTVSTGTTEAFF	TGCGCCAGCAGCACAGTCTCGACAGGGACGACTGAAGCTTTCTTT
TRBV10-2	NA	TRBJ1-1	NA	CASRSGVATEAFF	TGCGCCAGCAGGAGCGGGGTGGCCACTGAAGCTTTCTTT
TRBV28	NA	TRBJ2-1	NA	CASRGEGSKFF	TGTGCCAGCCGGGGCGAGGGGAGTAAGTTCTTC
TRBV6-5	NA	TRBJ1-5	NA	CASSPGPGQPQHF	TGTGCCAGCAGCCCCGGACCAGGGCAGCCCCAGCATTTT